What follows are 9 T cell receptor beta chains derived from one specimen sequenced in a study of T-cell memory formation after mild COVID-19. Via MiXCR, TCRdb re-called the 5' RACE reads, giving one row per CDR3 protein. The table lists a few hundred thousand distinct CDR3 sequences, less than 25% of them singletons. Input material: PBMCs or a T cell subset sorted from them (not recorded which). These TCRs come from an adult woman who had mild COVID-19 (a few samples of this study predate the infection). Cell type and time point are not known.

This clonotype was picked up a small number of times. The CDR3 region is CASSHLPGQGSPGELFF. The CDR3 DNA is TGCGCCAGCAGCCATTTACCGGGACAGGGGTCCCCCGGGGAGCTGTTTTTT. The chain carries TRBV4-1 and TRBJ2-2, with 10 bases that match TRBD1. CDR1 and CDR2 from the germline V gene are MGHRA and YSYEKL. The CDR3 has 17 amino acids. Trimming removed 3 bases from V and 6 bases from J; junction bases left unmatched: 10.

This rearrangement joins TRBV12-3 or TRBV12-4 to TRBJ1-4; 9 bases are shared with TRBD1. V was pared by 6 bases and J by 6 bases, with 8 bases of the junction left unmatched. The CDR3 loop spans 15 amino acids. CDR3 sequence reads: CASSHQTGGDEKLFF. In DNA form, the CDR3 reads TGTGCCAGCAGCCACCAGACAGGGGGAGATGAAAAACTGTTTTTT.

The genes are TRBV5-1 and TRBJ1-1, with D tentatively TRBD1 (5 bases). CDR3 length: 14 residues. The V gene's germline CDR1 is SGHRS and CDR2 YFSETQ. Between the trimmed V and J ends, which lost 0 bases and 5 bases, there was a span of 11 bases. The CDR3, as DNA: TGCGCCAGCAGCTTGGCCGGGGCAGGGACTGAAGCTTTCTTT. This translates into CASSLAGAGTEAFF.

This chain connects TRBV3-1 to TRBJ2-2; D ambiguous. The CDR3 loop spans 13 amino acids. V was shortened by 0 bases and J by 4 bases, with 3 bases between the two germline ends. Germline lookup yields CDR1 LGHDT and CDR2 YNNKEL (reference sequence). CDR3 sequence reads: CASSQDFTGELFF. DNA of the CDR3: TGTGCCAGCAGCCAAGATTTCACCGGGGAGCTGTTTTTT.

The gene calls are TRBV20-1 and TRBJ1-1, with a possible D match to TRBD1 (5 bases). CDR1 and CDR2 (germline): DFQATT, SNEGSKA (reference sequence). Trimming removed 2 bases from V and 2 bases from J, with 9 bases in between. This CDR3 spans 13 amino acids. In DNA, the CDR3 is TGCAGTGCTAGACGCCGGGACAACACTGAAGCTTTCTTT. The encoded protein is CSARRRDNTEAFF.

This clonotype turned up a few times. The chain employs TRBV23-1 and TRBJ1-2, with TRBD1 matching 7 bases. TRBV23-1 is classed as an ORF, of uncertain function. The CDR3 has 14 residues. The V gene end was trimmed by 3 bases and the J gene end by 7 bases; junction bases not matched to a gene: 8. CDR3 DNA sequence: TGCGCCAGCAGTCATCCACCAGGGGGTGCTGGCTACACCTTC. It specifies CASSHPPGGAGYTF.

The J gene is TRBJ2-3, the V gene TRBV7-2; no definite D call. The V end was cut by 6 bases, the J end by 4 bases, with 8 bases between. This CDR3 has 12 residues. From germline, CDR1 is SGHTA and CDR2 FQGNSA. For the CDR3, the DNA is TGTGCCAGCAGACCCTTGGCAGATACGCAGTATTTT. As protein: CASRPLADTQYF.

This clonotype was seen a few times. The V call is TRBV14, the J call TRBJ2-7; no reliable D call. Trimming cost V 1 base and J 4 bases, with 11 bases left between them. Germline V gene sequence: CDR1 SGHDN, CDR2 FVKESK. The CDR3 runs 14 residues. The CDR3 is CASSQGVLGYEQYF. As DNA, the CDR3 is TGTGCCAGCAGCCAAGGAGTGTTAGGTTACGAGCAGTACTTC.

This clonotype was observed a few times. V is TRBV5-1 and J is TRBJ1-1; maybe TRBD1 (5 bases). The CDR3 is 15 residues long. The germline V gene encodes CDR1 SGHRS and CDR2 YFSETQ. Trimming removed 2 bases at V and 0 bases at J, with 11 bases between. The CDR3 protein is CASSFVGRVNTEAFF. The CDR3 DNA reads TGCGCCAGCAGCTTCGTGGGACGGGTGAACACTGAAGCTTTCTTT.